This TCR beta chain stems from a study of blood T cells in healthy people across ages. Germline CDR1 DFQATT, CDR2 SNEGSKA (reference sequence). The CDR3 spans 14 residues. PCR was performed a second time for about 7 to 11 cycles using a sample-barcoded 5' primer and a J-beta primer mix. TCRdb re-analysed the 5' RACE reads in MiXCR, keeping a single row per CDR3 protein. The sample carries over 450,000 distinct CDR3 sequences, nearly 25% recorded once. On this clonotype itself: Compared with germline, one end of the junction differs, possibly owing to a read error.

These same data were also listed under a study on T cells of mothers and their children.

The TCR was taken from a boy younger than 18 in good health. Sequenced material: blood. The chain carries TRBV20-1 and TRBJ2-5, with 10 bases aligning to TRBD1. For the CDR3, the DNA is TGCAGTGCTGGAGACAGGGGGCGCGGGGAGACCCAGTACTTC. Protein: CSAGDRGRGETQYF.